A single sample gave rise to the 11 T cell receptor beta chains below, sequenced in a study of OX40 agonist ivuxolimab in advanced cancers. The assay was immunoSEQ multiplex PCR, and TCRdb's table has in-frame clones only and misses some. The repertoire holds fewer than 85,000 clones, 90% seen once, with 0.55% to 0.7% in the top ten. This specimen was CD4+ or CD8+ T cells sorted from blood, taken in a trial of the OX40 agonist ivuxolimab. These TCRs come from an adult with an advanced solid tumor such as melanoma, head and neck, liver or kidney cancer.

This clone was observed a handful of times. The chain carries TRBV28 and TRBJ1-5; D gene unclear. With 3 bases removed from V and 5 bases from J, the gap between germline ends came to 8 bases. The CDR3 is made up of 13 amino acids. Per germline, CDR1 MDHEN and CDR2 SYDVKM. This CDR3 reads CASSFFVDQPQHF. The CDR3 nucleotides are TGTGCCAGCAGTTTTTTTGTCGATCAGCCCCAGCATTTT.

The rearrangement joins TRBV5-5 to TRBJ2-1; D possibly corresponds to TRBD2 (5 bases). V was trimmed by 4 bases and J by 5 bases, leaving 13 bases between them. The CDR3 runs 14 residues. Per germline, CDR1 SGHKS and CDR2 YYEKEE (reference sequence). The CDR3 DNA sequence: TGTGCCAGCAGCCGCCGACGGGGAAACAATGAGCAGTTCTTC. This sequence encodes CASSRRRGNNEQFF.

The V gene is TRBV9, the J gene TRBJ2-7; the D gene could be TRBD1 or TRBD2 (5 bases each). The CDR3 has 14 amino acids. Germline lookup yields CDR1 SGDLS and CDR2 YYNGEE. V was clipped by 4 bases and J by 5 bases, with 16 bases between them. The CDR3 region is CASSRGEYGDEQYF. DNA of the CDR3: TGTGCCAGCAGCCGAGGGGAATATGGGGACGAGCAGTACTTC.

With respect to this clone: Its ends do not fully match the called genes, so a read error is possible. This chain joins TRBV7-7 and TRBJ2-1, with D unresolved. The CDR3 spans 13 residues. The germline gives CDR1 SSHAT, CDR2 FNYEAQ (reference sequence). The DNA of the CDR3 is TGTGCTAGCAGCTTAGACGGTTACAATGAGCAGTTCTTC. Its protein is CASSLDGYNEQFF. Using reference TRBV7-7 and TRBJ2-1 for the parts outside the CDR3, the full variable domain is GAGVSQSPRYKVTKRGQDVTLRCDPISSHATLYWYQQALGQGPEFLTYFNYEAQPDKSGLPSDRFSAERPEGSISTLTIQRTEQRDSAMYRCASSLDGYNEQFFGPGTRLTVL.

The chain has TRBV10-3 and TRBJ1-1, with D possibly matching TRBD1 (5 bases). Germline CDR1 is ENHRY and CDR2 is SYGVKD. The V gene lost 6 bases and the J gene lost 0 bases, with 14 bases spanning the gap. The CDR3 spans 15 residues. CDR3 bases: TGTGCCATCAGGGCCGGGACCGCTTTGAACACTGAAGCTTTCTTT. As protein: CAIRAGTALNTEAFF.

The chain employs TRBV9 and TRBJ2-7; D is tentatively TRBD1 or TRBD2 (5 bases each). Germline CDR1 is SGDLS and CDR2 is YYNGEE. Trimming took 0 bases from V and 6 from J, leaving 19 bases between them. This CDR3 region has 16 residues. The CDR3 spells CASSVEGYRDRGEQYF. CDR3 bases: TGTGCCAGCAGCGTAGAGGGGTACCGGGATCGGGGCGAGCAGTACTTC.

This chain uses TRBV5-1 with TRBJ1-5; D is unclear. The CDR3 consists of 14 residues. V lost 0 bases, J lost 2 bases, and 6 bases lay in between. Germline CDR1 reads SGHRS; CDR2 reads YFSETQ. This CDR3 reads CASSLELGNQPQHF. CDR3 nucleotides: TGCGCCAGCAGCTTGGAACTGGGCAATCAGCCCCAGCATTTT.

CDR3 sequence (DNA): TGTGCCAGCAGCGGCCTACAGGGGGCGAGAGGCTACACCTTC. Amino acids: CASSGLQGARGYTF. The chain is built from TRBV11-2 and TRBJ1-2; 9 bases are a match to TRBD1. CDR3 length: 14 amino acids. J lost 8 bases, V lost 5 bases, and 9 bases had no gene match. In germline, CDR1 is SGHAT, CDR2 FQNNGV.

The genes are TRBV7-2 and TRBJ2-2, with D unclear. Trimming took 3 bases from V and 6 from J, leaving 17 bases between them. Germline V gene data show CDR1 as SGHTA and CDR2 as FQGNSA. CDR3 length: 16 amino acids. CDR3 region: CASSFNRGPRAGELFF. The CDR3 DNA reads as TGTGCCAGCAGCTTCAACCGCGGCCCAAGGGCCGGGGAGCTGTTTTTT.

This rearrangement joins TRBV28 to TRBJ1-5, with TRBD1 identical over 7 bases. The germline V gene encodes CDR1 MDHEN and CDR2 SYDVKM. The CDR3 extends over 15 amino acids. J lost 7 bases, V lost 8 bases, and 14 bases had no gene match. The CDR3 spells CASGSLRQGGQPQHF. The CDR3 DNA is TGTGCCAGCGGGTCACTCCGACAGGGAGGACAGCCCCAGCATTTT. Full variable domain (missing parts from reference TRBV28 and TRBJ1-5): DVKVTQSSRYLVKRTGEKVFLECVQDMDHENMFWYRQDPGLGLRLIYFSYDVKMKEKGDIPEGYSVSREKKERFSLILESASTNQTSMYLCASGSLRQGGQPQHFGDGTRLSIL.

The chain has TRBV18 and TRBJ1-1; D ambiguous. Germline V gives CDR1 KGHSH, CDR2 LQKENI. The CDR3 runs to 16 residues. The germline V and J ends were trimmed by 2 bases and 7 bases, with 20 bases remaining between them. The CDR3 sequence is CASSPTRLGGTLEAFF. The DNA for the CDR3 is TGTGCCAGCTCACCAACTCGATTGGGTGGTACGCTTGAAGCTTTCTTT.